The 29 T cell receptor beta chains reported below all come from one sample, sequenced in a study of response to subunit inactivated influenza vaccine. Via MiXCR, TCRdb re-called the RT-PCR reads, giving one row per CDR3 protein. Found here are approximately 530,000 distinct CDR3 sequences, less than 7.5% of them singletons; the top ten hold approximately 14%. Sample: PBMCs from blood, taken around 25 months after vaccination. The receptors shown here come from a man between 45 and 75 years old who received an inactivated influenza vaccine.

At least ten counts were recorded for this clonotype. The rearrangement links TRBV7-2 to TRBJ2-1, with 7 bases identical to TRBD1. The V and J ends lost 5 bases and 0 bases, in that order; junction bases with no gene match: 10. The length of the CDR3 is 17 residues. Germline CDR1 and CDR2: SGHTA and FQGNSA. DNA for the CDR3: TGTGCCAGCAGCGCACGAGGGGGACAGTTCTCCTACAATGAGCAGTTCTTC. It specifies CASSARGGQFSYNEQFF.

The chain is built from TRBV20-1 and TRBJ2-2, with no clear D. From germline, CDR1 is DFQATT and CDR2 SNEGSKA (reference sequence). The CDR3 sequence is 13 residues long. The ends were cut back, 5 bases at V and 0 bases at J, with 7 bases in the middle. Written as DNA, the CDR3 is TGCAGTGCTCGCCACGCGAACACCGGGGAGCTGTTTTTT. Amino acid sequence: CSARHANTGELFF.

Many counts were recorded for this clonotype. This chain joins TRBV7-9 and TRBJ1-1; no firm D call. The V gene lost 5 bases and the J gene lost 3 bases, with 10 bases spanning the gap. From germline, CDR1 is SEHNR and CDR2 FQNEAQ (reference sequence). The CDR3 is made up of 13 amino acids. CDR3 sequence (DNA): TGTGCCAGCAGCCGATCACGGGACACTGAAGCTTTCTTT. It encodes CASSRSRDTEAFF.

There are a few counts of this clonotype. The rearrangement links TRBV7-8 to TRBJ2-2; TRBD1 aligns across 11 bases. The CDR3 runs to 15 residues. V lost 3 bases to trimming and J lost 6 bases; unmatched junction nucleotides: 3. The germline CDR1 and CDR2 sequences are SGHVS and FQNEAQ. CDR3 coding DNA: TGTGCCAGCAGCTTTGGACAGGGGGCGCCCGGGGAGCTGTTTTTT. It translates to CASSFGQGAPGELFF.

In its sample, this clonotype was seen many times. This CDR3 is CASMDRGRTDTQYF. In DNA, the CDR3 is TGTGCCAGCATGGACAGGGGGCGCACAGATACGCAGTATTTT. The J gene is TRBJ2-3, the V gene TRBV6-1; 11 bases fit TRBD1. Germline V gene lookup returns CDR1 MNHNS and CDR2 SASEGT. This CDR3 is built from 14 residues. Trimming cost V 7 bases and J 1 base; bases outside gene matches: 1.

This clonotype was recorded at least ten times. This rearrangement joins TRBV12-3 or TRBV12-4 to TRBJ2-3, with 10 nucleotides matching TRBD2. J gave up 5 bases and V 2 bases, and 7 bases lay outside the gene matches. The CDR3 has 16 amino acids. The CDR3 reads CASSLSGTSVGDTQYF. The DNA of the CDR3 is TGTGCCAGCAGTTTAAGCGGGACTAGCGTGGGAGATACGCAGTATTTT.

A note on this clonotype: With a much larger clone just one base away, this may be a read error. The genes are TRBV15 and TRBJ2-1; 7 bases map to TRBD2. Germline CDR1 and CDR2: LNHNV and YYDKDF (reference sequence). The ends lost 0 bases at V and 15 bases at J; junction bases unmatched: 14. The CDR3 consists of 15 residues. CDR3 coding DNA: TGTGCCACCAGCAGAGATTTAGACACTAGCGATAGCGGGTTCTTC. This codes for CATSRDLDTSDSGFF. Full variable domain (remainder filled in from reference TRBV15 and TRBJ2-1): DAMVIQNPRYQVTQFGKPVTLSCSQTLNHNVMYWYQQKSSQAPKLLFHYYDKDFNNEADTPDNFQSRRPNTSFCFLDIRSPGLGDTAMYLCATSRDLDTSDSGFFGPGTRLTVL.

This sequence joins TRBV5-5 and TRBJ1-1; D remains ambiguous. V lost 4 bases and J 0 bases, leaving 13 bases between the germline ends. The CDR3 totals 15 residues. Germline CDR1 is SGHKS and CDR2 is YYEKEE (reference sequence). This CDR3 reads CASSPHPGMNTEAFF. As DNA, the CDR3 is TGTGCCAGCAGCCCGCACCCGGGGATGAACACTGAAGCTTTCTTT.

This clonotype was recorded at least ten times. The chain joins TRBV2 to TRBJ1-2, with D perhaps matching TRBD1 (6 bases). Trimming shortened V by 5 bases and J by 7 bases, and 20 bases separated the two germline ends. The germline V gene encodes CDR1 SNHLY and CDR2 FYNNEI. This CDR3 comprises 15 residues. CDR3 bases: TGTGCCAGCAGTAAAGAAACAGGGAGAGTGTCTGGCTACACCTTC. This codes for CASSKETGRVSGYTF. Variable domain in full (rest from reference TRBV2 and TRBJ1-2): EPEVTQTPSHQVTQMGQEVILRCVPISNHLYFYWYRQILGQKVEFLVSFYNNEISEKSEIFDDQFSVERPDGSNFTLKIRSTKLEDSAMYFCASSKETGRVSGYTFGSGTRLTVV.

The rearrangement joins TRBV6-5 to TRBJ2-1, with D uncertain. The CDR3 extends over 15 amino acids. V dropped 3 bases and J dropped 0 bases, with 9 bases sitting between them. From germline, CDR1 is MNHEY and CDR2 SVGAGI. This CDR3 is CASSYRWSSYNEQFF. The CDR3 coding sequence is TGTGCCAGCAGTTATCGGTGGAGCTCCTACAATGAGCAGTTCTTC.

This clonotype was seen a handful of times. The J gene is TRBJ1-1, the V gene TRBV11-2; D is unclear. The germline gives CDR1 SGHAT, CDR2 FQNNGV. Trimming pared 5 bases from V and 8 bases from J, leaving 21 bases between. The CDR3 covers 15 residues. This CDR3 is CASSPIAGPLREAFF. CDR3 bases: TGTGCCAGCAGCCCCATCGCAGGTCCTCTTAGGGAAGCTTTCTTT.

The rearrangement uses TRBV7-9 and TRBJ2-2; D is undetermined. CDR3 size: 12 residues. Germline CDR1 and CDR2: SEHNR and FQNEAQ (reference sequence). V lost 7 bases, J lost 6 bases, and 9 bases lay in between. CDR3 DNA: TGTGCCAGCAAAGGCGGAGCCGGGGAGCTGTTTTTT. It translates to CASKGGAGELFF. The variable domain in full, with the rest retrieved from reference TRBV7-9 and TRBJ2-2, is DTGVSQNPRHKITKRGQNVTFRCDPISEHNRLYWYRQTLGQGPEFLTYFQNEAQLEKSRLLSDRFSAERPKGSFSTLEIQRTEQGDSAMYLCASKGGAGELFFGEGSRLTVL.

This clonotype came up many times. V gene TRBV12-3 or TRBV12-4 combines with J gene TRBJ2-3; a weak D match, TRBD2 (6 bases). There are 16 residues in the CDR3. Trimming left V 6 bases short and J 2 bases short, with 18 bases between. The DNA for the CDR3 is TGTGCCAGCAGGGTCTTCGGGGGTACCTCCACAGATACGCAGTATTTT. It yields the protein CASRVFGGTSTDTQYF.

The chain carries TRBV2 and TRBJ2-2; D perhaps matches TRBD1 (5 bases). Per germline, CDR1 SNHLY and CDR2 FYNNEI. The V gene lost 7 bases and the J gene lost 0 bases, with 9 bases spanning the gap. CDR3 size: 14 residues. CDR3 DNA sequence: TGTGCCAGCAACAGGAAGACGAACACCGGGGAGCTGTTTTTT. It specifies CASNRKTNTGELFF.

This clonotype was observed a few times. The DNA for the CDR3 is TGTGCCATCAGTGAACTCGAAGCGGGGGCCCTCACCGGGGAGCTGTTTTTT. Its protein is CAISELEAGALTGELFF. This chain joins TRBV10-3 and TRBJ2-2; 8 positions agree with TRBD2. The CDR3 totals 17 residues. Germline values: CDR1 ENHRY, CDR2 SYGVKD. The junction had 10 bases not matched to a gene; V was cut back by 3 bases and J by 4 bases.

This rearrangement joins TRBV4-1 to TRBJ2-6, with D unresolved. The CDR3 is 14 amino acids. Trimming stripped 0 bases from V and 4 bases from J, with 4 bases between. CDR1 and CDR2 from the germline V gene are MGHRA and YSYEKL. The CDR3 region has the DNA TGCGCCAGCAGCCAAGATCCGGGGGCCAACGTCCTGACTTTC. It specifies CASSQDPGANVLTF.

This clonotype was seen ten or more times. The J gene is TRBJ2-3, the V gene TRBV11-3; 9 bases are a match to TRBD1. From germline, CDR1 is SGHNT and CDR2 YENEEA. The CDR3 has 18 residues. The V segment lost 5 bases and the J segment 4 bases; nucleotides outside the gene matches: 16. CDR3 bases: TGTGCCAGCAGCCCGGCCCCATACAGGGGGCGGGGGCCAGATACGCAGTATTTT. It yields the protein CASSPAPYRGRGPDTQYF. The full variable domain, in which reference TRBV11-3 and TRBJ2-3 provide the parts outside the CDR3, is EAGVVQSPRYKIIEKKQPVAFWCNPISGHNTLYWYLQNLGQGPELLIRYENEEAVDDSQLPKDRFSAERLKGVDSTLKIQPAELGDSAVYLCASSPAPYRGRGPDTQYFGPGTRLTVL.

This clonotype showed up many times. The V and J genes are TRBV6-1 and TRBJ2-7; D is possibly TRBD1 (6 bases). The V gene's germline CDR1 is MNHNS and CDR2 SASEGT. CDR3 length equals 13 residues. V lost 6 bases and J lost 4, with 13 bases in between. The CDR3 coding sequence is TGTGCCAGCAGCCGAACAGGGACATACGAGCAGTACTTC. This encodes CASSRTGTYEQYF.

This clonotype was seen only a few times. The CDR3 sequence: CASSEGTSSYEQYF. DNA for the CDR3: TGTGCCAGCAGCGAAGGGACTAGCTCCTACGAGCAGTACTTC. V is TRBV9 and J is TRBJ2-7, with TRBD2 identical over 8 bases. Germline loops: CDR1 SGDLS, CDR2 YYNGEE. V shed 3 bases and J 0 bases; nucleotides not matched to a gene: 2. The CDR3 loop spans 14 amino acids.

CDR3 in DNA: TGTGCCAGCAGCCAAGATACGGGGACCCGGGGGACCCAGTACTTC. It specifies CASSQDTGTRGTQYF. The rearrangement joins TRBV14 to TRBJ2-5; D may correspond to TRBD1 or TRBD2 (5 bases each). V lost 0 bases and J lost 7, with 15 bases in between. CDR1 is SGHDN and CDR2 is FVKESK in the germline V gene. The CDR3 extends over 15 amino acids. The complete variable domain, with remaining parts taken from reference TRBV14 and TRBJ2-5, reads EAGVTQFPSHSVIEKGQTVTLRCDPISGHDNLYWYRRVMGKEIKFLLHFVKESKQDESGMPNNRFLAERTGGTYSTLKVQPAELEDSGVYFCASSQDTGTRGTQYFGPGTRLLVL.

This clonotype was counted between two and nine times. This chain uses TRBV5-8 with TRBJ1-1; a weak D match, TRBD1 (6 bases). Germline V gene lookup returns CDR1 SGHTS and CDR2 YDEGEE. V gave up 0 bases and J gave up 4 bases, with 19 bases separating them. The CDR3 contains 17 residues. The CDR3 loop is CASSLDPGTGRITEAFF. The CDR3 coding sequence is TGTGCCAGCAGCTTGGACCCCGGAACAGGGAGGATCACTGAAGCTTTCTTT.

This clonotype was seen more than once but under ten times. This chain uses TRBV5-1 with TRBJ1-1, with a weak D call TRBD1 (6 bases). The CDR3 runs 14 residues. Per germline, CDR1 SGHRS and CDR2 YFSETQ. Trimming left V 0 bases short and J 11 bases short, with 17 bases between. The CDR3: CASSLEGRGQAAFF. DNA for the CDR3: TGCGCCAGCAGCTTGGAGGGCAGGGGCCAAGCGGCTTTCTTT. The complete variable domain, with remaining parts taken from reference TRBV5-1 and TRBJ1-1, reads KAGVTQTPRYLIKTRGQQVTLSCSPISGHRSVSWYQQTPGQGLQFLFEYFSETQRNKGNFPGRFSGRQFSNSRSEMNVSTLELGDSALYLCASSLEGRGQAAFFGQGTRLTVV.

J is TRBJ2-5 and V is TRBV6-2 or TRBV6-3; the match to TRBD2 covers 16 bases. V lost 5 bases and J lost 3; bases outside the gene matches: 6. Germline V gene lookup returns CDR1 MNHEY and CDR2 SVGEGT. CDR3 length: 17 residues. CDR3 protein: CASSPPGLAGGKETQYF. The DNA of the CDR3 is TGTGCCAGCAGTCCCCCGGGACTAGCGGGGGGGAAAGAGACCCAGTACTTC.

This clonotype was counted only a few times. The genes are TRBV11-2 and TRBJ1-2; D gene uncertain. CDR1 is SGHAT, CDR2 FQNNGV, per germline. The CDR3 length is 12 residues. Between the trimmed V and J ends, which lost 1 base and 7 bases, there was a span of 7 bases. The DNA of the CDR3 is TGTGCCAGCAGCTTAGGGGAATCTGGCTACACCTTC. It codes for CASSLGESGYTF.

This clonotype was observed a few times. The chain is built from TRBV11-2 and TRBJ2-3, with 12 bases aligning to TRBD2. From germline, CDR1 is SGHAT and CDR2 FQNNGV. The CDR3 contains 16 residues. V lost 2 bases, J lost 4 bases, and 4 bases stayed unmatched. The CDR3 nucleotides read TGTGCCAGCAGCTTATGGGCTAGCGGGAGGGCAGATACGCAGTATTTT. Amino acids: CASSLWASGRADTQYF.

This clonotype was counted only a few times. This CDR3 reads CASSGQGGNTGELFF. Written as DNA, the CDR3 is TGTGCCAGCAGCGGGCAGGGCGGGAACACCGGGGAGCTGTTTTTT. The chain has TRBV11-2 and TRBJ2-2, with D maybe TRBD1 (5 bases). With 5 bases removed from V and 1 base from J, the gap between germline ends came to 11 bases. Germline V gene sequence: CDR1 SGHAT, CDR2 FQNNGV. This CDR3 is built from 15 residues.

This clonotype has more than one count but fewer than ten. The chain combines TRBV20-1 with TRBJ2-5; D is ambiguous. V gave up 3 bases and J gave up 3 bases, with 8 bases separating them. Germline V CDR1 and CDR2: DFQATT, SNEGSKA (reference sequence). CDR3 length: 12 residues. CDR3 sequence: CSASIRKETQYF. The CDR3 nucleotides read TGCAGTGCTAGTATTAGAAAAGAGACCCAGTACTTC.

This clonotype occurred many times. V and J are TRBV20-1 and TRBJ2-3, with D possibly matching TRBD2 (5 bases). The CDR3 totals 16 residues. Looked up from germline, CDR1 is DFQATT and CDR2 is SNEGSKA (reference sequence). V was clipped by 6 bases and J by 0 bases, with 19 bases between them. CDR3 sequence: CSAENRRVTSTDTQYF. CDR3 DNA sequence: TGCAGTGCCGAAAACCGGCGGGTTACGAGCACAGATACGCAGTATTTT.

V is TRBV6-5 and J is TRBJ2-7, with 9 nucleotides matching TRBD2. The CDR3 consists of 17 residues. Germline V lookup: CDR1 MNHEY, CDR2 SVGAGI. J was trimmed by 4 bases and V by 0 bases; bases with no gene match: 10. CDR3 DNA: TGTGCCAGCAGTTACTCCAAAAGTGGTAGCGGGAGATACGAGCAGTACTTC. It yields the protein CASSYSKSGSGRYEQYF.